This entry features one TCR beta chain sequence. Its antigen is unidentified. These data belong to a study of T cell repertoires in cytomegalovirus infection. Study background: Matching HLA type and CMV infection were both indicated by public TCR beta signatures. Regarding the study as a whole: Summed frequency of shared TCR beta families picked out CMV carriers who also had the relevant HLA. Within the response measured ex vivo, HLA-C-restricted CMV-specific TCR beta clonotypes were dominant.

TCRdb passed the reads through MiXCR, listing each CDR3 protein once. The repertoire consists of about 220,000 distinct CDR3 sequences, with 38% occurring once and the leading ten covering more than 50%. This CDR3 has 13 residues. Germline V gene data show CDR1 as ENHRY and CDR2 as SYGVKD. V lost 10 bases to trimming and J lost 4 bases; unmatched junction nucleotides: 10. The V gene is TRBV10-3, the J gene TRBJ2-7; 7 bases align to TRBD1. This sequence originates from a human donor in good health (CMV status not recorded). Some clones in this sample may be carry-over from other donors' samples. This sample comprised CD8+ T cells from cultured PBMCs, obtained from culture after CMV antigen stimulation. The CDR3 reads CATTRDSLYEQYF. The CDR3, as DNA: TGTGCCACGACCCGGGACAGTTTATACGAGCAGTACTTC.